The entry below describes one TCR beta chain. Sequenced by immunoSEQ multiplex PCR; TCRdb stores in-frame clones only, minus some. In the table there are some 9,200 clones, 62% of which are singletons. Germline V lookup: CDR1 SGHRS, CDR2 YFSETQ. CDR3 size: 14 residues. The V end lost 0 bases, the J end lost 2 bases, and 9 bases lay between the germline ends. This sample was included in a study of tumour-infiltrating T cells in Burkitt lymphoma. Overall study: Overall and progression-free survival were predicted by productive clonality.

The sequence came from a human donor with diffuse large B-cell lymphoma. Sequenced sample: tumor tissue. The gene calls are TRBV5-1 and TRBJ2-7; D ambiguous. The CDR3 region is CASSLEDATYEQYF. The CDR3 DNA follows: TGCGCCAGCAGCTTGGAGGACGCCACCTACGAGCAGTACTTC.